This T cell receptor (beta chain) was identified during a study of cytomegalovirus exposure and HLA in healthy donors. Germline V CDR1 and CDR2: LNHNV, YYDKDF (reference sequence). CDR3 length: 11 residues. Germline trimming cut 10 bases from V and 9 bases from J; bases unmatched to any gene: 5. PCR involved 60 Vbeta and 13 Jbeta primers. Measured with immunoSEQ multiplex PCR; TCRdb has only the in-frame clones, and not every one. The table has fewer than 200,000 clones, about four fifths seen once. The sample consisted of PBMCs. This chain links TRBV15 with TRBJ2-1; 8 nucleotides align to TRBD2. This receptor was taken from a woman in her late teens or twenties in good health and CMV-seronegative. CDR3 in amino acids: CARAGAGEQFF. The CDR3 DNA reads as TGTGCCAGAGCGGGAGCGGGTGAGCAGTTCTTC.